This TCR beta chain was recovered during a study of blood T cell repertoires in COVID-19. About the study: Samples taken during acute and convalescent COVID-19 were collected in the United States, Italy and Spain.

Per the study methods: By means of reference gene primer amplification, nucleated cell counts were estimated. Sequencing was performed with immunoSEQ multiplex PCR; in TCRdb, only in-frame clones are kept and a portion is missing. V and J calls and clone size follow that table, whereas D and trimming were derived from the DNA. The repertoire includes approximately 400,000 clones, 81% of them detected once, and roughly 1.2% sits in the top ten. With V trimmed by 8 bases and J by 6 bases, 9 bases remained unmatched. Germline CDR1 SGHRS, CDR2 YFSETQ. The CDR3 spans 13 residues. The specimen was peripheral blood. This chain links TRBV5-1 with TRBJ1-2, with 8 positions matching TRBD1. The sequence was obtained from a human donor with acute or convalescent COVID-19. The donor label of this sample is uncertain. Here the CDR3 reads CASARTGKNGYTF. The CDR3 DNA reads as TGCGCCAGTGCAAGGACAGGGAAAAATGGCTACACCTTC.